This T cell receptor beta chain was documented in a study of blood T cell repertoires in COVID-19. As for the study in general: PBMCs, B-cell-depleted T cells, or T cells were the source of the cDNA or gDNA that made up the material.

CDR3 length: 15 amino acids. Per the germline V gene, CDR1 is MNHEY and CDR2 is SVGAGI. V gave up 6 bases and J gave up 6 bases; unmatched junction bases: 11. This clone was observed a handful of times. TCRdb keeps only in-frame clones here, not all; method: immunoSEQ multiplex PCR. The sample lists some 200,000 clones, about 87% occurring once. The sequence came from a man in his sixties or seventies with acute or convalescent COVID-19. The sample was peripheral blood. J is TRBJ1-2 and V is TRBV6-5; 9 bases map to TRBD1. CDR3 in DNA: TGTGCCAGCAGCCCGGGACAGGGTACGATCCATGGCTACACCTTC. It specifies CASSPGQGTIHGYTF.